The next 5 T cell receptor beta chains were all read from a single sample in a study of OX40 agonist ivuxolimab in advanced cancers. Generated by immunoSEQ multiplex PCR, the TCRdb table keeps only in-frame clones and is missing some. Among tens of thousands of clones, about 91% were seen once, and the ten largest hold roughly 30%. Sequencing was performed on CD4+ or CD8+ T cells sorted from blood, taken in a trial of the OX40 agonist ivuxolimab. Every receptor here comes from an adult with an advanced solid tumor such as melanoma, head and neck, liver or kidney cancer.

The J gene is TRBJ2-2, the V gene TRBV5-4, with a possible D match to TRBD1 (5 bases). Germline CDR1 reads SGHNT; CDR2 reads YYREEE (reference sequence). V lost 4 bases to trimming and J lost 6 bases, with 16 bases between them. This CDR3 has 15 residues. In nucleotides, the CDR3 is TGTGCCAGCAGCCCAAGGGGCATGGCGGCCGGGGAGCTGTTTTTT. It translates to CASSPRGMAAGELFF.

The J gene is TRBJ2-7, the V gene TRBV27; 11 bases match TRBD2. CDR3 length: 15 residues. V gave up 0 bases and J gave up 2 bases; unmatched junction bases: 0. Germline values: CDR1 MNHEY, CDR2 SMNVEV (reference sequence). CDR3 bases: TGTGCCAGCAGTTTATCGACTAGCGGGACCTACGAGCAGTACTTC. This codes for CASSLSTSGTYEQYF.

The V and J genes are TRBV5-3 and TRBJ2-3; TRBD2 matches at 9 bases. TRBV5-3 is identified as an open reading frame with a role that is uncertain. The CDR3 is 19 amino acids. V was clipped by 2 bases and J by 6 bases; unmatched bases: 19. The CDR3 loop reads CARSLPLLGSGGPGDTQYF. The CDR3 DNA reads TGTGCCAGAAGCTTACCCCTTCTAGGTAGCGGGGGACCCGGGGATACGCAGTATTTT.

V usage is TRBV27 and J usage is TRBJ2-3; 7 bases map to TRBD2. The V gene end was trimmed by 2 bases and the J gene end by 1 base; junction bases not matched to a gene: 6. Germline lookup yields CDR1 MNHEY and CDR2 SMNVEV (reference sequence). This CDR3 comprises 16 residues. CDR3 nucleotide sequence: TGTGCCAGCAGTTTACTCGGGGGAGGGGGCACAGATACGCAGTATTTT. Translation gives CASSLLGGGGTDTQYF.

This clone has only one observation. The chain combines TRBV27 with TRBJ2-7, with 11 bases lining up with TRBD1. V shed 5 bases and J 3 bases; nucleotides not matched to a gene: 3. This CDR3 is built from 14 residues. Germline-derived CDR1 and CDR2 are MNHEY and SMNVEV (reference sequence). CDR3 bases: TGTGCCAGCAGTATAGGGACAGGGGGCTACGAGCAGTACTTC. It is translated as CASSIGTGGYEQYF.